The 16 T cell receptor beta chains below all came from one sample that was sequenced in a study of metastatic and nonmetastatic thyroid tumors. Patients had received no treatment of any kind before thyroid surgery. TCRdb re-called clones via MiXCR from the PCR reads. This sample yields some 83,000 clones, of which around 13% are seen a single time; roughly 9.1% belongs to the top ten. Sequenced material: tumor tissue. The source of these receptors is a female donor with papillary thyroid cancer or a benign thyroid nodule (not recorded which). Some clones in this sample may be carry-over from other donors' samples.

This clone was counted only a few times. A much larger clone lies one base from this, so it may be a read error. The rearrangement uses TRBV2 and TRBJ1-2; 7 bases are shared with TRBD1. V lost 10 bases, J lost 8 bases, and 7 bases stayed unmatched. Per the germline V gene, CDR1 is SNHLY and CDR2 is FYNNEI. The CDR3 is 11 residues long. The CDR3, as DNA: TGTGCCATCGGGACAGTTGAAGGCTACACCTTC. Protein sequence: CAIGTVEGYTF.

This clone is labeled medium-sized. The genes are TRBV9 and TRBJ2-2, with D perhaps TRBD2 (6 bases). In germline, CDR1 is SGDLS, CDR2 YYNGEE. This CDR3 is 15 amino acids long. V was cut by 2 bases and J by 3 bases, with 11 bases left in between. CDR3 coding DNA: TGTGCCAGCAGCGTGATAGCGGATCACACCGGGGAGCTGTTTTTT. Its protein is CASSVIADHTGELFF.

For this clone: No conserved phenylalanine or tryptophan ends this CDR3, so it is likely a read error. Because the CDR3's place on the DNA is in doubt, the DNA is left out and the CDR3 is given as listed by TCRdb. J is TRBJ2-1 and V is TRBV12-3 or TRBV12-4. The CDR3 totals 10 residues, both ends included. CDR3 loop: CASSFPRQKE.

The table lists this clone with many counts. V usage is TRBV3-1 and J usage is TRBJ2-7; D gene ambiguous. Looked up from germline, CDR1 is LGHDT and CDR2 is YNNKEL (reference sequence). There are 11 residues in the CDR3. Trimming pared 6 bases from V and 3 bases from J, leaving 6 bases between. CDR3 region: CASSGVYEQYF. CDR3 coding DNA: TGTGCCAGCAGTGGCGTCTACGAGCAGTACTTC.

This clone was recorded a few times. Since a much larger clone is just one base distant, this may be a read error. The chain links TRBV6-1 to TRBJ2-7; perhaps TRBD1 as D (5 bases). The CDR3 consists of 13 residues. CDR1 and CDR2 (germline): MNHNS, SASEGT. V lost 8 bases, J lost 3 bases, and 14 bases lay in between. DNA for the CDR3: TGTGCCAGCGCCCTGGGGCAGCACTACGAGCAGTACTTC. It yields the protein CASALGQHYEQYF.

Turning to this clone: A read error may explain this, as a much larger clone is one base away. The same CDR3 also results from other DNA sequences found in this sample. The CDR3 bases are TGCGCCAGCATATCACAGGCCGGGTCGGGGCAGTTCTTC. Translating gives CASISQAGSGQFF. The rearrangement links TRBV27 to TRBJ2-1, with D maybe TRBD1 (5 bases). This CDR3 has 13 residues. The germline CDR1 and CDR2 sequences are MNHEY and SMNVEV (reference sequence).

A note on this clone: One end of the junction fails to match germline, which may point to a read error. The genes are TRBV7-9 and TRBJ2-1; D remains ambiguous. CDR3 size: 13 residues. Germline assignment: CDR1 SEHNR and CDR2 FQNEAQ (reference sequence). CDR3 DNA: TGTGCCAGCAGCTTAGGCTCCCTGAATGAGCAATTCTTC. Its protein is CASSLGSLNEQFF. Filled out from reference TRBV7-9 and TRBJ2-1, the complete variable domain reads DTGVSQNPRHKITKRGQNVTFRCDPISEHNRLYWYRQTLGQGPEFLTYFQNEAQLEKSRLLSDRFSAERPKGSFSTLEIQRTEQGDSAMYLCASSLGSLNEQFFGPGTRLTVL.

On this clone: A much larger clone lies a single base off, so this may be a read error. The chain couples TRBV27 to TRBJ1-1, with a tentative D call TRBD1 (6 bases). The CDR3 sequence is 14 residues long. V gave up 7 bases and J gave up 1 base, with 13 bases separating them. Germline V gene sequence: CDR1 MNHEY, CDR2 SMNVEV (reference sequence). The CDR3 loop reads CASIPRGPNTEAFF. CDR3 nucleotide sequence: TGTGCCAGCATCCCCAGGGGCCCGAACACTGAAGCTTTCTTT.

To note about this clone: No conserved phenylalanine or tryptophan ends this CDR3, so it is likely a read error. The chain employs TRBV10-3 and TRBJ2-7, with TRBD1 as a possible D gene (6 bases). V was clipped by 4 bases and J by 4 bases, with 11 bases between them. Per germline, CDR1 ENHRY and CDR2 SYGVKD. The CDR3 totals 13 residues. For the CDR3, the DNA is TGTGCCATCAGTGGGACAGCCTCATACGAGCAGTACTCC. Translation gives CAISGTASYEQYS.

Comments on this clone: Possible read error: a much larger clone is one base away. In the same sample, other DNA sequences code for this CDR3. V gene TRBV7-3 combines with J gene TRBJ2-2; D remains unclear. The CDR3 length is 16 residues. Between the trimmed V and J ends, which lost 0 bases and 2 bases, there was a span of 10 bases. Looked up from germline, CDR1 is SGHTA and CDR2 is FQGTGA. The CDR3 DNA reads as TGTGCCAGCAGCTTAACGGGCGGTGGAAACACCGGGGAGCTGTTTTTT. Its translation: CASSLTGGGNTGELFF.

Comments on this clone: A read error may produce the germline difference seen at one junction end. This chain's CDR3 is CASSGSGLSSYEHYF. CDR3 nucleotides: TGTGCCAGCAGTGGATCGGGTCTCAGCTCCTACGAGCATTACTTC. V and J are TRBV10-2 and TRBJ2-7; the D is unclear. Germline values: CDR1 WSHSY, CDR2 SAAADI. The CDR3 contains 15 residues.

The sample holds many counts of this clone. The rearrangement joins TRBV3-1 to TRBJ1-2; D gene uncertain. Germline assignment: CDR1 LGHDT and CDR2 YNNKEL (reference sequence). The CDR3 sequence is 13 residues long. Trimming shortened V by 6 bases and J by 8 bases, and 16 bases separated the two germline ends. For the CDR3, the DNA is TGTGCCAGCAGGCAATTCTGGGCCGGGGGCTACACCTTC. Encoded protein: CASRQFWAGGYTF.

Concerning this clone: A much larger clonotype is one base distant, so this may be a read error. The chain combines TRBV5-5 with TRBJ2-7; TRBD2 agrees at 8 bases. With 4 bases clipped from V and 3 bases from J, the junction kept 12 bases outside the gene matches. The germline gives CDR1 SGHKS, CDR2 YYEKEE (reference sequence). The CDR3 has 16 residues. DNA for the CDR3: TGTGCCAGCAGCCCCTACCAAGCGGGAGATGTCTACGAGCAGTACTTC. It encodes CASSPYQAGDVYEQYF.

Concerning this clone itself: Possible read error: a much larger clone is one base away. Without the conserved terminal phenylalanine or tryptophan, this CDR3 likely stems from a read error. The V call is TRBV30, the J call TRBJ2-7; D remains unclear. Trimming cost V 4 bases and J 4 bases, with 8 bases left between them. The CDR3 loop spans 11 amino acids. Germline CDR1 reads GTSNPN; CDR2 reads SVGIG (reference sequence). In DNA form, the CDR3 reads TGTGCCTGGAAGGGCGTTTACGAGCAGTACCTC. As protein: CAWKGVYEQYL.

This clone was observed at least ten times. This chain links TRBV5-1 with TRBJ2-1; a weak D match, TRBD2 (5 bases). V dropped 1 base and J dropped 0 bases, with 8 bases sitting between them. Germline CDR1 is SGHRS and CDR2 is YFSETQ. The CDR3 is 15 residues long. The CDR3 loop reads CASSLRGSSYNEQFF. As DNA, the CDR3 is TGCGCCAGCAGCTTGAGAGGGAGCTCCTACAATGAGCAGTTCTTC.

At least ten counts were recorded for this clone. Just one base apart from a much larger clone, this may be a read error. The chain carries TRBV20-1 and TRBJ1-5; tentatively, D is TRBD1 (6 bases). This CDR3 has 13 amino acids. Germline V gene sequence: CDR1 DFQATT, CDR2 SNEGSKA (reference sequence). The V end was cut by 4 bases, the J end by 5 bases, with 12 bases between. The CDR3 region has the DNA TGCAGTGCTACCGGGACAAACGATCAGCCCCAGCATTTT. It translates to CSATGTNDQPQHF.